Listed here is a single TCR beta chain. No antigen is known for it. The sample's time point: pre-sensitization, week 0. Indicated treatment: therapeutic diphenylcyclopropenone sensitization with weekly scalp DPC. Germline-derived CDR1 and CDR2 are SGHRS and YFSETQ. V lost 4 bases to trimming and J lost 10 bases, with 18 bases between them. This CDR3 is 14 amino acids long. The data are from a study of human T cells and chemical hapten exposure. TCRdb re-analysed the RACE reads in MiXCR, keeping a single row per CDR3 protein. The sample consists of 240,000 or so distinct CDR3 sequences, approximately 8.6% of them appearing once. Study results and caveats: Expanded TCR sets contained significantly more large CDR3 similarity clusters than controls.

The clonotype comes from a woman in her 40s with alopecia areata. Some clones in this sample may be carry-over from other donors' samples. The sample consisted of whole blood, taken in connection with sensitization to the hapten diphenylcyclopropenone (DPC). The chain joins TRBV5-1 to TRBJ2-1; D uncertain. CDR3 amino acids: CASSSIIALGEQFF. In DNA, the CDR3 is TGCGCCAGCAGCAGCATAATCGCCTTGGGAGAGCAGTTCTTC.